Below, 20 T cell receptor beta chains from the same sample are listed, as sequenced in a study of technical replicates of blood from a few donors. Repertoires were generated with immunoSEQ multiplex PCR, while TCRdb's copy carries only in-frame clones and drops some. Among about 88,000 clones listed, 90% to 95% were seen once. Sequenced sample: T cells isolated from PBMCs. The receptors come from a human donor in good health.

The genes are TRBV7-2 and TRBJ2-7; weak D call: TRBD1 (5 bases). This CDR3 region has 14 residues. Per germline, CDR1 SGHTA and CDR2 FQGNSA. The V gene lost 2 bases and the J gene lost 2 bases, with 10 bases spanning the gap. In nucleotides, the CDR3 is TGTGCCAGCAGCTTATTCCAGGGCCCCTACGAGCAGTACTTC. As protein: CASSLFQGPYEQYF.

The V and J genes are TRBV11-2 and TRBJ1-5, with D possibly being TRBD1 (5 bases). Trimming took off 5 bases at V and 6 bases at J, with 20 bases between the two ends. From germline, CDR1 is SGHAT and CDR2 FQNNGV. This CDR3 is built from 16 residues. This CDR3 reads CASSPLSGGVGQPQHF. As DNA, the CDR3 is TGTGCCAGCAGCCCCCTGTCCGGGGGAGTGGGTCAGCCCCAGCATTTT.

The CDR3 DNA reads as TGTGCCAGCAGCTTAGACACAGGGCCTGTAAGCGAGCAGTACTTC. Translated: CASSLDTGPVSEQYF. J is TRBJ2-7 and V is TRBV11-3; D may be TRBD1 (6 bases). Germline assignment: CDR1 SGHNT and CDR2 YENEEA. V lost 0 bases and J 6 bases, leaving 15 bases between the germline ends. The CDR3 covers 15 residues.

The J gene is TRBJ2-1, the V gene TRBV10-3; D is possibly TRBD1 (6 bases). Trimming cost V 3 bases and J 1 base, with 16 bases left between them. Germline V CDR1 and CDR2: ENHRY, SYGVKD. The CDR3 spans 17 residues. CDR3 in DNA: TGTGCCATCAGTGATAGGACAGAAGTTGGTTCCTACAATGAGCAGTTCTTC. Protein: CAISDRTEVGSYNEQFF.

This chain links TRBV29-1 with TRBJ1-2; 9 bases match TRBD1. The CDR3 runs 10 residues. V lost 6 bases and J lost 13; bases outside the gene matches: 6. Germline V gives CDR1 SQVTM, CDR2 ANQGSEA. The CDR3 DNA follows: TGCAGCGTAGATTACAGGGGGCTCACCTTC. Translated, it gives CSVDYRGLTF.

The chain employs TRBV28 and TRBJ2-7; 9 positions match TRBD1. The J segment lost 6 bases and the V segment lost 2 bases, leaving 5 bases of the junction unmatched. The CDR3 is 14 residues long. Germline assignment: CDR1 MDHEN and CDR2 SYDVKM. CDR3 in amino acids: CASSLGGQGGEQYF. CDR3 bases: TGTGCCAGCAGTTTAGGGGGACAGGGAGGCGAGCAGTACTTC.

The chain recombines TRBV5-6 with TRBJ2-7, with D possibly TRBD2 on 5 matching bases. V was clipped by 2 bases and J by 0 bases, with 9 bases between them. Germline V gene data show CDR1 as SGHDT and CDR2 as YYEEEE. There are 14 residues in the CDR3. The CDR3 DNA follows: TGTGCCAGCAGCTTTGAAGGACTCTCCTACGAGCAGTACTTC. As protein: CASSFEGLSYEQYF.

V usage is TRBV27 and J usage is TRBJ2-3; maybe TRBD2 (5 bases). The CDR3 has 15 amino acids. The germline V and J ends were trimmed by 3 bases and 2 bases, with 12 bases remaining between them. Germline V lookup: CDR1 MNHEY, CDR2 SMNVEV (reference sequence). The CDR3 nucleotides read TGTGCCAGCAGTTTGACGGGAACCCTCACAGATACGCAGTATTTT. Protein: CASSLTGTLTDTQYF.

V gene TRBV2 combines with J gene TRBJ1-6, with D unresolved. With 4 bases removed from V and 3 bases from J, the gap between germline ends came to 13 bases. Germline V gene lookup returns CDR1 SNHLY and CDR2 FYNNEI. CDR3 size: 16 residues. The CDR3 protein is CASSGSIANYNSPLHF. The DNA for the CDR3 is TGTGCCAGCAGTGGTTCGATTGCTAACTATAATTCACCCCTCCACTTT.

This chain connects TRBV5-1 to TRBJ2-5; D gene ambiguous. CDR1 is SGHRS, CDR2 YFSETQ, per germline. The CDR3 consists of 13 residues. The V end was cut by 0 bases, the J end by 2 bases, with 5 bases between. The CDR3: CASSLDPQETQYF. The CDR3 region has the DNA TGCGCCAGCAGCTTGGATCCACAAGAGACCCAGTACTTC.

The V gene is TRBV9, the J gene TRBJ1-3; 7 bases agree with TRBD1. The CDR3 extends over 14 amino acids. The V gene end was trimmed by 3 bases and the J gene end by 2 bases; junction bases not matched to a gene: 2. Germline loops: CDR1 SGDLS, CDR2 YYNGEE. Here the CDR3 reads CASSAQGAGNTIYF. CDR3 nucleotides: TGTGCCAGCAGCGCCCAGGGGGCTGGAAACACCATATATTTT. Variable domain in full (rest from reference TRBV9 and TRBJ1-3): DSGVTQTPKHLITATGQRVTLRCSPRSGDLSVYWYQQSLDQGLQFLIQYYNGEERAKGNILERFSAQQFPDLHSELNLSSLELGDSALYFCASSAQGAGNTIYFGEGSWLTVV.

This clone was detected once. V gene TRBV6-6 combines with J gene TRBJ2-7, with a possible D match to TRBD2 (6 bases). This CDR3 contains 14 residues. The ends were cut back, 2 bases at V and 3 bases at J, with 11 bases in the middle. Germline CDR1 reads MNHNY; CDR2 reads SVGAGI (reference sequence). DNA of the CDR3: TGTGCCAGCAGTTACGTGGAGGAGGGCTACGAGCAGTACTTC. This gives the protein CASSYVEEGYEQYF.

The chain joins TRBV7-2 to TRBJ2-3; 9 nucleotides match TRBD2. Germline V gives CDR1 SGHTA, CDR2 FQGNSA. Trimming at V came to 0 bases and at J to 15 bases, leaving 10 bases not matched to a gene. The CDR3 contains 14 residues. The CDR3 region has the DNA TGTGCCAGCAGCTTAGCTCTATCTAGCGGGGTCAATTATTTT. Protein product: CASSLALSSGVNYF. Supplemented by reference TRBV7-2 and TRBJ2-3, the full variable domain reads GAGVSQSPSNKVTEKGKDVELRCDPISGHTALYWYRQSLGQGLEFLIYFQGNSAPDKSGLPSDRFSAERTGGSVSTLTIQRTQQEDSAVYLCASSLALSSGVNYFGPGTRLTVL.

This sequence joins TRBV6-1 and TRBJ1-1; D remains ambiguous. In germline, CDR1 is MNHNS, CDR2 SASEGT. Trimming stripped 0 bases from V and 1 base from J, with 9 bases between. This CDR3 is 15 amino acids long. The CDR3 sequence is CASSEAQVGNTEAFF. CDR3 nucleotide sequence: TGTGCCAGCAGTGAAGCCCAGGTTGGGAACACTGAAGCTTTCTTT.

This clone appeared a few times. J is TRBJ2-7 and V is TRBV6-5; 9 nucleotides match TRBD1. This CDR3 comprises 13 residues. Looked up from germline, CDR1 is MNHEY and CDR2 is SVGAGI. Germline trimming cut 6 bases from V and 7 bases from J; bases unmatched to any gene: 7. CDR3: CASRNTQGAEQYF. The CDR3 DNA reads TGTGCCAGCAGAAACACACAGGGGGCTGAGCAGTACTTC.

This chain uses TRBV18 with TRBJ2-7, with 9 bases identical to TRBD2. This CDR3 is built from 14 residues. V was clipped by 4 bases and J by 2 bases; unmatched bases: 3. Germline CDR1 and CDR2: KGHSH and LQKENI. CDR3 loop: CASSLSGGTYEQYF. The CDR3 region has the DNA TGTGCCAGCTCACTTAGCGGGGGTACCTACGAGCAGTACTTC. The whole variable domain, remainder taken from reference TRBV18 and TRBJ2-7, is NAGVMQNPRHLVRRRGQEARLRCSPMKGHSHVYWYRQLPEEGLKFMVYLQKENIIDESGMPKERFSAEFPKEGPSILRIQQVVRGDSAAYFCASSLSGGTYEQYFGPGTRLTVT.

The chain recombines TRBV25-1 with TRBJ1-2; weak D call: TRBD1 (6 bases). V lost 5 bases, J lost 0 bases, and 10 bases lay in between. The CDR3 has 14 residues. CDR1 is MGHDK and CDR2 is SYGVNS in the germline V gene. The CDR3 DNA sequence: TGTGCCAGCAGTAAACAGGGACCTAACTATGGCTACACCTTC. It translates to CASSKQGPNYGYTF.

Remarks on this clone: Sequence at one end of the junction differs from germline and may be a read error. This rearrangement joins TRBV30 to TRBJ1-1; 8 nucleotides match TRBD1. This CDR3 has 16 residues. CDR1 is GTSNPN, CDR2 SVGIG, per germline (reference sequence). CDR3 nucleotide sequence: TGTGCCGGGAGCCCCGGGACAGGCCTCTGGGGAGCTGAAGCTTTCTTT. Translation gives CAGSPGTGLWGAEAFF.

The chain combines TRBV5-1 with TRBJ2-1, with D tentatively TRBD2 (6 bases). CDR3 length: 16 amino acids. Deletions cut 4 bases from V and 0 bases from J, with 14 bases between. CDR1 and CDR2 from the germline V gene are SGHRS and YFSETQ. The CDR3 protein is CASSPSGTPSYNEQFF. CDR3 DNA sequence: TGCGCCAGCAGCCCATCCGGGACTCCCTCCTACAATGAGCAGTTCTTC.

The V and J genes are TRBV11-3 and TRBJ2-7; 7 bases agree with TRBD2. After removal of 5 bases from V and 3 bases from J, the junction contained 10 bases not matched to a gene. The germline V gene has CDR1 SGHNT and CDR2 YENEEA. The CDR3 runs to 15 residues. In DNA form, the CDR3 reads TGTGCCAGCAGCCCCCCCCACGGGGGGTACTACGAGCAGTACTTC. This encodes CASSPPHGGYYEQYF. The whole variable domain, remainder taken from reference TRBV11-3 and TRBJ2-7, is EAGVVQSPRYKIIEKKQPVAFWCNPISGHNTLYWYLQNLGQGPELLIRYENEEAVDDSQLPKDRFSAERLKGVDSTLKIQPAELGDSAVYLCASSPPHGGYYEQYFGPGTRLTVT.